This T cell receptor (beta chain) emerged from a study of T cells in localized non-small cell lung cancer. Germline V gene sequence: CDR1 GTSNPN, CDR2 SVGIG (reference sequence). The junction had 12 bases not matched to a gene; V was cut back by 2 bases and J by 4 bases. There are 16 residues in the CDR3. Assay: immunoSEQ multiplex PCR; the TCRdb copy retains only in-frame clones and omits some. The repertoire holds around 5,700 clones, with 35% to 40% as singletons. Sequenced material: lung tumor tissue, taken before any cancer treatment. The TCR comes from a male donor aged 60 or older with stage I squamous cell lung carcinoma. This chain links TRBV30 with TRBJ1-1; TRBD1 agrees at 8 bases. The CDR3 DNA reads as TGTGCCTGGAGTCTGGTGGGTGGACAGGGAGGCACTGAAGCTTTCTTT. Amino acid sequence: CAWSLVGGQGGTEAFF.